This TCR beta chain derives from a study of technical replicates of blood from several donors. Clones were sequenced by immunoSEQ multiplex PCR, and TCRdb holds only the in-frame ones, with some missing. The sample consists of some 15,000 clones, roughly nine tenths of them appearing once. V lost 0 bases and J lost 0, with 12 bases in between. CDR3 length: 16 residues. The germline V gene encodes CDR1 GTSNPN and CDR2 SVGIG (reference sequence). Sequencing was done on a sample of PBMCs. This TCR derives from a human donor in good health. The chain employs TRBV30 and TRBJ1-3; D unresolved. CDR3 nucleotide sequence: TGTGCCTGGAGTGTACTGAGTGGGCTCTCTGGAAACACCATATATTTT. Protein: CAWSVLSGLSGNTIYF. Full variable domain (outside the CDR3, taken from reference TRBV30 and TRBJ1-3): SQTIHQWPATLVQPVGSPLSLECTVEGTSNPNLYWYRQAAGRGLQLLFYSVGIGQISSEVPQNLSASRPQDRQFILSSKKLLLSDSGFYLCAWSVLSGLSGNTIYFGEGSWLTVV.